This T cell receptor beta chain emerged from a study of esophageal squamous cell carcinoma under preoperative chemotherapy. Whole-study context: Both tumor-infiltrating lymphocytes and peripheral blood T cells had their TCR repertoires profiled.

In TCRdb, the PCR reads were re-called with MiXCR into one record per CDR3 protein. The repertoire holds tens of thousands of distinct CDR3 sequences, with less than 65% as singletons. Time point defined: after preoperative PTX-NDP chemotherapy. Trimming removed 3 bases from V and 0 bases from J; junction bases left unmatched: 4. CDR3 size: 16 residues. Germline V gene data show CDR1 as SGHTA and CDR2 as FQGNSA. This TCR was sampled from a human donor with esophageal squamous cell carcinoma. The donor label of this sample is uncertain. This sample was gathered from a patient given preoperative chemotherapy. The chain joins TRBV7-2 to TRBJ2-1, with 8 positions matching TRBD2. The CDR3 region has the DNA TGTGCCAGCAGCTTTAGGGGACTAGTCTCCTACAATGAGCAGTTCTTC. Its protein product is CASSFRGLVSYNEQFF.